The rows below give T cell receptor beta chains drawn from one sample of a study of shared T cell receptors in the human thymus. Assay used: immunoSEQ multiplex PCR; TCRdb lists only in-frame clones, some missing. The data hold over 650,000 clones, with approximately 89% observed a single time. This sample was shared with a second study, whose subject was human thymus T cells.

The sequencing sample was made of thymocytes. Every receptor here comes from a boy under three years old with a congenital heart defect. Each CDR3 is given with its conserved first and last residue. The order of the fields is J gene, V gene, CDR3 protein.

J gene: TRBJ2-5; V gene: TRBV4-1; CDR3 protein: CASSQNDREMETQYF
J gene: TRBJ2-5; V gene: TRBV28; CDR3 protein: CASNDRRVRRGTQYF
J gene: TRBJ1-1; V gene: TRBV29-1; CDR3 protein: CSVGEVNTEAFF
J gene: TRBJ2-5; V gene: TRBV10-2; CDR3 protein: CASRRLAGGAETQYF
J gene: TRBJ2-7; V gene: TRBV10-3; CDR3 protein: CAIRQTGDEQYF
J gene: TRBJ2-1; V gene: TRBV27; CDR3 protein: CASSLIREVDEQFF
J gene: TRBJ1-5; V gene: TRBV27; CDR3 protein: CASSLGGQINQPQHF
J gene: TRBJ2-7; V gene: TRBV11-2; CDR3 protein: CASSLIRSSYEQYF
J gene: TRBJ2-7; V gene: TRBV27; CDR3 protein: CASSFGEGLAGVKTYEQYF
J gene: TRBJ2-2; V gene: TRBV7-6; CDR3 protein: CASSRGLSNTGELFF
J gene: TRBJ2-7; V gene: TRBV10-2; CDR3 protein: CASSETGGNYEQYF
J gene: TRBJ2-7; V gene: TRBV12-5; CDR3 protein: CASGLDHPTGLLNYEQYF
J gene: TRBJ2-7; V gene: TRBV9; CDR3 protein: CASSVGQGGIYEQYF
J gene: TRBJ2-5; V gene: TRBV28; CDR3 protein: CASSFDRDQETQYF
J gene: TRBJ1-5; V gene: TRBV18; CDR3 protein: CASTRGEGTALLGNQPQHF
J gene: TRBJ2-3; V gene: TRBV11-3; CDR3 protein: CASSAGLASTDTQYF
J gene: TRBJ1-4; V gene: TRBV15; CDR3 protein: CATSRGQRAGNEKLFF
J gene: TRBJ1-2; V gene: TRBV9; CDR3 protein: CASSVATSGDNWTWDYGYTF
J gene: TRBJ1-2; V gene: TRBV28; CDR3 protein: CASSSGTGVHGYTF
J gene: TRBJ2-1; V gene: TRBV5-1; CDR3 protein: CASAGTSGGESYNEQFF
J gene: TRBJ1-2; V gene: TRBV2; CDR3 protein: CASSTGGRGYTF
J gene: TRBJ2-2; V gene: TRBV14; CDR3 protein: CASSPDITGELFF
J gene: TRBJ1-5; V gene: TRBV4-1; CDR3 protein: CASRDPGQPQHF
J gene: TRBJ2-3; V gene: TRBV5-6; CDR3 protein: CASSAGLAGGPRSTDTQYF
J gene: TRBJ1-2; V gene: TRBV6-1; CDR3 protein: CASSEGTNYGYTF
J gene: TRBJ2-7; V gene: TRBV5-6; CDR3 protein: CASSREVREISFEQYF
J gene: TRBJ1-2; V gene: TRBV28; CDR3 protein: CASSLGLTGEGGRSNYGYTF
J gene: TRBJ2-4; V gene: TRBV19; CDR3 protein: CASSGGTGGYIQYF
J gene: TRBJ2-3; V gene: TRBV15; CDR3 protein: CATSREGSGRSADTQYF
J gene: TRBJ2-5; V gene: TRBV23-1; CDR3 protein: CASSQLRVAGDETQYF
J gene: TRBJ1-1; V gene: TRBV20-1; CDR3 protein: CSASLQVEAFF
J gene: TRBJ1-1; V gene: TRBV5-4; CDR3 protein: CASSLGTQNTEAFF
J gene: TRBJ1-1; V gene: TRBV7-2; CDR3 protein: CAIQGTNTEAFF
J gene: TRBJ2-7; V gene: TRBV6-5; CDR3 protein: CASSYGPASEQYF
J gene: TRBJ2-5; V gene: TRBV29-1; CDR3 protein: CSVGDRGVLRKGGEETQYF
J gene: TRBJ1-2; V gene: TRBV13; CDR3 protein: CASSLERRSGVYGYTF
J gene: TRBJ1-2; V gene: TRBV10-1; CDR3 protein: CASSFGTEITYGYTF
J gene: TRBJ2-3; V gene: TRBV7-9; CDR3 protein: CASSSGTGDTDTQYF
J gene: TRBJ2-7; V gene: TRBV5-5; CDR3 protein: CASSLLGVASYEQYF
J gene: TRBJ2-1; V gene: TRBV5-4; CDR3 protein: CASSSPPGASGGVEQFF
J gene: TRBJ2-2; V gene: TRBV11-3; CDR3 protein: CASSLGSSETGVPNTGELFF
J gene: TRBJ2-1; V gene: TRBV9; CDR3 protein: CASSVSDEQFF
J gene: TRBJ1-2; V gene: TRBV11-2; CDR3 protein: CASSLAGILYGYTF
J gene: TRBJ2-2; V gene: TRBV4-2; CDR3 protein: CASSQDRDRGPDTGELFF
J gene: TRBJ1-5; V gene: TRBV4-3; CDR3 protein: CASSRGQTNQPQHF